These 5 T cell receptor beta chains came from one sample sequenced in a study of CD8 T cells in ankylosing spondylitis. Regarding the study as a whole: There was a TCR beta motif, made of several highly homologous variants, that appeared characteristic of ankylosing spondylitis blood.

The antigens these receptors bind are not known. MiXCR, applied by TCRdb to the 5' RACE reads, yields one record per CDR3 protein. The sample has 300,000 to 400,000 distinct CDR3 sequences, about a fifth seen once. Source material: blood, either unsorted or a sorted T cell fraction (not recorded which). Source of these receptors: a male donor with ankylosing spondylitis.

The chain joins TRBV5-1 to TRBJ2-5, with TRBD2 matching 11 bases. The CDR3 loop spans 16 amino acids. J lost 2 bases, V lost 4 bases, and 7 bases had no gene match. Germline V gene data show CDR1 as SGHRS and CDR2 as YFSETQ. The CDR3 reads CASSPVAGGPQETQYF. The CDR3 nucleotides read TGCGCCAGCAGCCCCGTAGCGGGAGGGCCACAAGAGACCCAGTACTTC.

This clonotype was observed once. The chain combines TRBV20-1 with TRBJ1-2, with D possibly being TRBD1 (5 bases). V was pared by 0 bases and J by 7 bases, with 12 bases between. The CDR3 has 13 amino acids. Germline-derived CDR1 and CDR2 are DFQATT and SNEGSKA (reference sequence). The CDR3 DNA is TGCAGTGCTAGAGATTGGGGGTTGAGTGGCTACACCTTC. Its protein is CSARDWGLSGYTF.

This clonotype has only a few counts. The V and J genes are TRBV12-3 or TRBV12-4 and TRBJ1-6, with a weak D call TRBD1 (5 bases). The CDR3 spans 14 residues. Deletions cut 7 bases from V and 6 bases from J, with 13 bases between. The CDR3 nucleotides are TGTGCCAGCACCCAGCGGGGCAGTAATTCACCCCTCCACTTT. As protein: CASTQRGSNSPLHF.

V gene TRBV4-1 combines with J gene TRBJ1-2; 11 nucleotides align to TRBD1. V dropped 2 bases and J dropped 8; count of bases not matched to a gene: 7. Germline V gene lookup returns CDR1 MGHRA and CDR2 YSYEKL. This CDR3 region has 15 residues. The CDR3 bases are TGCGCCAGCAGCCAACAGGACAGGGGGCTGAGGGGCTACACCTTC. It translates to CASSQQDRGLRGYTF.

This clonotype was counted only a few times. V gene TRBV12-3 or TRBV12-4 combines with J gene TRBJ1-5; 9 bases match TRBD1. With V trimmed by 5 bases and J by 0 bases, 2 bases remained unmatched. The CDR3 sequence is 15 residues long. CDR3 residues: CASSRTGDSNQPQHF. The CDR3 region has the DNA TGTGCCAGCAGTCGGACAGGGGATAGCAATCAGCCCCAGCATTTT.